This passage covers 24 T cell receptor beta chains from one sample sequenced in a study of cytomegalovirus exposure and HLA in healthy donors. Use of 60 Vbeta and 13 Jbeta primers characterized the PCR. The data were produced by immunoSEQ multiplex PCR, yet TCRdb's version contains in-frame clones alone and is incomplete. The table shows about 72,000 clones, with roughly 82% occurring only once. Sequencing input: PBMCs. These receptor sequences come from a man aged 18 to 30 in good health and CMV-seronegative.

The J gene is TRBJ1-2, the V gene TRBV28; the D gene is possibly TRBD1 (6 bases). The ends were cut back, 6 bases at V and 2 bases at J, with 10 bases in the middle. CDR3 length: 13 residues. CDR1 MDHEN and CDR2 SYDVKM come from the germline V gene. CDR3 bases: TGTGCCAGCAGGGGGGACACCAACTATGGCTACACCTTC. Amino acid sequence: CASRGDTNYGYTF.

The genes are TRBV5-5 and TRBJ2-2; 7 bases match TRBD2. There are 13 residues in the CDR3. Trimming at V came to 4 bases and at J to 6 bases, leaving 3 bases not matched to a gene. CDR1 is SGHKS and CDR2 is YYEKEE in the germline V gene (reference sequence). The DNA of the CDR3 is TGTGCCAGCAGCCCGGGGGGTCCCGGGGAGCTGTTTTTT. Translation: CASSPGGPGELFF.

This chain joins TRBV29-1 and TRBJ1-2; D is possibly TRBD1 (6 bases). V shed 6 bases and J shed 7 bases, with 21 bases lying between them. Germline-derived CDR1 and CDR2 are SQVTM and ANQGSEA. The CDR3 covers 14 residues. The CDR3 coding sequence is TGCAGCGTCCCAGATTGGGGGGGCGCGGGTGGCTACACCTTC. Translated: CSVPDWGGAGGYTF.

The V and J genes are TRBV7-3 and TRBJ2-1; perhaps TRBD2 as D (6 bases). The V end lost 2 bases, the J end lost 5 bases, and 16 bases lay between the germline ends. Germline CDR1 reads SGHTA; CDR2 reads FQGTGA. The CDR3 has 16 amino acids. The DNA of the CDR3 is TGTGCCAGCAGCTTACAGGCGGGGCACAACAACAATGAGCAGTTCTTC. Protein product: CASSLQAGHNNNEQFF. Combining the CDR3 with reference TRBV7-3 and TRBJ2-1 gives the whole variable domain GAGVSQTPSNKVTEKGKYVELRCDPISGHTALYWYRQSLGQGPEFLIYFQGTGAADDSGLPNDRFFAVRPEGSVSTLKIQRTERGDSAVYLCASSLQAGHNNNEQFFGPGTRLTVL.

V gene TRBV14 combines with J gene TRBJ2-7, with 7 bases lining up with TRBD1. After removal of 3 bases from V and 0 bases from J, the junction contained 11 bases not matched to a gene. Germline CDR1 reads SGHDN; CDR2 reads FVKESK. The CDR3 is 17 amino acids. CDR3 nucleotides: TGTGCCAGCAGCCAGGCCCGGGGATCAGGGGGCTCCTACGAGCAGTACTTC. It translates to CASSQARGSGGSYEQYF.

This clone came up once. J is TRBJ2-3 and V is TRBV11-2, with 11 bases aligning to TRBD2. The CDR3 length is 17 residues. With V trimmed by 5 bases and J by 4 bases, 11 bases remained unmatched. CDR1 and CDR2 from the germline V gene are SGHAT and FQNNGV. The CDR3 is CASSADIAGGGADTQYF. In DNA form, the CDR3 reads TGTGCCAGCAGCGCTGACATAGCGGGAGGGGGGGCAGATACGCAGTATTTT.

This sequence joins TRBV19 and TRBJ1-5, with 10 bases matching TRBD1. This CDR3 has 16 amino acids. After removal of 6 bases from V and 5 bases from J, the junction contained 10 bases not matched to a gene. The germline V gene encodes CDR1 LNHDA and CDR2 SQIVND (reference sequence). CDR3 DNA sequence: TGTGCCAGTAGCCGAGCCTCGGGACAGGGGCATCAGCCCCAGCATTTT. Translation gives CASSRASGQGHQPQHF. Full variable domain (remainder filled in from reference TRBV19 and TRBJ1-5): DGGITQSPKYLFRKEGQNVTLSCEQNLNHDAMYWYRQDPGQGLRLIYYSQIVNDFQKGDIAEGYSVSREKKESFPLTVTSAQKNPTAFYLCASSRASGQGHQPQHFGDGTRLSIL.

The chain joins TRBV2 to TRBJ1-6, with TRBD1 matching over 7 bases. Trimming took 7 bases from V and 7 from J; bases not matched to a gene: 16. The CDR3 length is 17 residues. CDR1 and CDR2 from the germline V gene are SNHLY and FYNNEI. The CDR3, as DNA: TGTGCCAGCATGTTGAAGTCAGGGGGACTCGGAAATTCACCCCTCCACTTT. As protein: CASMLKSGGLGNSPLHF.

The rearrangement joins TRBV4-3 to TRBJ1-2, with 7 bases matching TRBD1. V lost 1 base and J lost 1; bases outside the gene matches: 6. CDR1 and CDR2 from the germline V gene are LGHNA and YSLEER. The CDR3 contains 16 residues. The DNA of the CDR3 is TGCGCCAGCAGCCAAGCGAAGGGGGCGTTTAACTATGGCTACACCTTC. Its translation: CASSQAKGAFNYGYTF.

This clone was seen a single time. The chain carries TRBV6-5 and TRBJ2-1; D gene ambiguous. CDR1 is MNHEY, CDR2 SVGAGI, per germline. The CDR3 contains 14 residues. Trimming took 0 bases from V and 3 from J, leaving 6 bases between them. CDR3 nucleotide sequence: TGTGCCAGCAGTTACTCGAACGGCTACAATGAGCAGTTCTTC. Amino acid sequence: CASSYSNGYNEQFF.

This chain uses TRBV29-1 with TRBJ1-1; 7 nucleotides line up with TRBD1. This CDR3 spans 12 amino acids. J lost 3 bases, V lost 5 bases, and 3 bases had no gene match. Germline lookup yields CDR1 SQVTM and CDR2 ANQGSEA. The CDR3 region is CSVSDRDTEAFF. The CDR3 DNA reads TGCAGCGTTAGCGACAGGGACACTGAAGCTTTCTTT.

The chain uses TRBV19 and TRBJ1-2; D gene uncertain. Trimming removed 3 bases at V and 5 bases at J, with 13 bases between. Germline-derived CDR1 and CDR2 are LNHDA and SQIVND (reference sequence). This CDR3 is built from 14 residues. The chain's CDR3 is CASSIDSGFYGYTF. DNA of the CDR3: TGTGCCAGTAGTATCGACTCGGGATTTTATGGCTACACCTTC. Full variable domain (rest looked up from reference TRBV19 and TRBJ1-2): DGGITQSPKYLFRKEGQNVTLSCEQNLNHDAMYWYRQDPGQGLRLIYYSQIVNDFQKGDIAEGYSVSREKKESFPLTVTSAQKNPTAFYLCASSIDSGFYGYTFGSGTRLTVV.

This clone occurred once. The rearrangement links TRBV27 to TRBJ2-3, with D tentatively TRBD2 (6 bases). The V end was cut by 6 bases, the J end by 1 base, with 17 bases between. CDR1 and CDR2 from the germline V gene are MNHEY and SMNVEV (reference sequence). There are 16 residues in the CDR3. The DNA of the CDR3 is TGTGCCAGCAGCGAGGGGCGGGGAATAGGCACAGATACGCAGTATTTT. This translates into CASSEGRGIGTDTQYF.

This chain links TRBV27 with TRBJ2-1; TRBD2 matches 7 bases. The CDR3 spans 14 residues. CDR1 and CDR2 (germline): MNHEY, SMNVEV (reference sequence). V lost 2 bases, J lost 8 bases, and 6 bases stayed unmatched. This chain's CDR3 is CASSLGLAADEQFF. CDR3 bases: TGTGCCAGCAGTTTAGGGCTAGCGGCGGATGAGCAGTTCTTC.

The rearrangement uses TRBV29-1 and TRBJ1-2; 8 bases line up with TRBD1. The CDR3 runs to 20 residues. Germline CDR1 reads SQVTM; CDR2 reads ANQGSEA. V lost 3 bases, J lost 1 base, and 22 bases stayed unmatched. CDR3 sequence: CSVEDRVMAGTGKNNYGYTF. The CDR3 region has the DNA TGCAGCGTTGAGGACAGGGTCATGGCCGGGACAGGAAAGAATAACTATGGCTACACCTTC.

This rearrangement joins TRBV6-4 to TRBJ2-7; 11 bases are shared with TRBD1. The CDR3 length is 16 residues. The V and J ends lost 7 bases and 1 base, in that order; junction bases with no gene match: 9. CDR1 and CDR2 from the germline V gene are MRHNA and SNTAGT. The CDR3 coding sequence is TGTGCCAGCACTCCAGGGACAGGGGGAGTATCCTACGAGCAGTACTTC. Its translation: CASTPGTGGVSYEQYF.

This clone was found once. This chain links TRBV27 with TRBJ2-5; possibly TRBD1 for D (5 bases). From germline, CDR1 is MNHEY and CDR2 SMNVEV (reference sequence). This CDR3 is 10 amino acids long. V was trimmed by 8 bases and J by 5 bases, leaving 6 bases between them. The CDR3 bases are TGTGCCAGCGGGGCGGAGACCCAGTACTTC. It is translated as CASGAETQYF.

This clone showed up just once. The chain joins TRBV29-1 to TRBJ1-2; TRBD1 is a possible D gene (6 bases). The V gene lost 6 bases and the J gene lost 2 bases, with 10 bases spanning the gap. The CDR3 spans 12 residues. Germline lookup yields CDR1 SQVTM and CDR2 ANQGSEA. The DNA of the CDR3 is TGCAGCGTATTTACAGGGAACTATGGCTACACCTTC. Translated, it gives CSVFTGNYGYTF.

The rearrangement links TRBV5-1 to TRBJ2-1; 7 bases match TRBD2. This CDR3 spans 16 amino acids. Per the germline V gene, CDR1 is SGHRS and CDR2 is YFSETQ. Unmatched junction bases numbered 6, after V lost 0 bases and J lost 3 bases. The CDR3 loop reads CASSLGLAEIYNEQFF. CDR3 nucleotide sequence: TGCGCCAGCAGCTTGGGCCTAGCGGAGATCTACAATGAGCAGTTCTTC.

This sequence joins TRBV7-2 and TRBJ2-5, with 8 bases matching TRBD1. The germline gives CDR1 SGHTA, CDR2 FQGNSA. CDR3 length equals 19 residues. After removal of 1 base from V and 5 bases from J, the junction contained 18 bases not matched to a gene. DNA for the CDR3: TGTGCCAGCAGCTTAGTTCCTTCGGCAGGGGGCTTCTTACAGGAGACCCAGTACTTC. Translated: CASSLVPSAGGFLQETQYF.

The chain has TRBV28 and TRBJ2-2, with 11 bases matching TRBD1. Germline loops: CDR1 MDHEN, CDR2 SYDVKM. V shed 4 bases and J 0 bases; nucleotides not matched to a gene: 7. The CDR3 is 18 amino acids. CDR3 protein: CASSSLGQGASNTGELFF. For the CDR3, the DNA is TGTGCCAGCAGTTCCCTTGGACAGGGGGCATCGAACACCGGGGAGCTGTTTTTT.

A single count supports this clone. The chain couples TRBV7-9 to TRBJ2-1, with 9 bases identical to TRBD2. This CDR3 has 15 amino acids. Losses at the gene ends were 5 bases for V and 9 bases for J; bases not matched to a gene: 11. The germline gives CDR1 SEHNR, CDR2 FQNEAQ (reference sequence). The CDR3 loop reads CASSPRTSVLGEQFF. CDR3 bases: TGTGCCAGCAGCCCCCGGACTAGCGTCCTTGGTGAGCAGTTCTTC.

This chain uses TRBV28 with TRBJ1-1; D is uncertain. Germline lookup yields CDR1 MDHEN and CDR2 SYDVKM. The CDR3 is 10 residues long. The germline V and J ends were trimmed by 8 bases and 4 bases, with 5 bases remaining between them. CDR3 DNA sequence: TGTGCCAGCGGAGGCACTGAAGCTTTCTTT. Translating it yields CASGGTEAFF.

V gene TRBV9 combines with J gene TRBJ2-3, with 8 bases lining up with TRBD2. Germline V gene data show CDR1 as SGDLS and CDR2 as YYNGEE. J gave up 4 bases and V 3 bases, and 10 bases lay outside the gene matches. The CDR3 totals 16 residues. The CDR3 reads CASSGFSGIEADTQYF. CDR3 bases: TGTGCCAGCAGCGGATTTAGCGGGATCGAGGCAGATACGCAGTATTTT. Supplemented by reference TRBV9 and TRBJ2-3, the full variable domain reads DSGVTQTPKHLITATGQRVTLRCSPRSGDLSVYWYQQSLDQGLQFLIQYYNGEERAKGNILERFSAQQFPDLHSELNLSSLELGDSALYFCASSGFSGIEADTQYFGPGTRLTVL.